The 4 T cell receptor beta chains in this list originate from one sample, sequenced in a study of tumor and adjacent non-tumor tissue in lung cancer. A modified ARM-PCR protocol with three rounds of nested PCR amplified TCRbeta. TCRdb recomputed calls from the multiplex PCR reads with MiXCR, one row per CDR3 protein. The table records 75,000 to 80,000 distinct CDR3 sequences, less than 85% of them present only once. RNA was extracted from bulk tissue without any cell sorting. The normal lung tissue was taken more than 3 cm from the tumor edge. Sequenced material: distant non-tumor lung tissue. These receptors originate from a man in his 70s with non-small cell lung cancer.

This clonotype occurred a few times. A read error may produce the germline difference seen at one junction end. The J gene is TRBJ1-6, the V gene TRBV12-3 or TRBV12-4, with no clear D. The CDR3 loop spans 15 amino acids. CDR3 residues: CASSGGRSYYSPLHF. DNA of the CDR3: TGCGCCAGCAGCGGAGGGAGGTCCTATTATTCACCCCTCCACTTT.

With regard to this clonotype: A much more abundant neighbour one base away suggests this may be a read error. The chain employs TRBV27 and TRBJ2-2; perhaps TRBD2 as D (7 bases). Trimming left V 4 bases short and J 7 bases short, with 16 bases between. CDR1 and CDR2 (germline): MNHEY, SMNVEV (reference sequence). This CDR3 spans 15 amino acids. For the CDR3, the DNA is TGTGCCAGCAGTTGGGTAGGGGGGGGGCGCGGGGAGCTGTTTTTT. Amino acid sequence: CASSWVGGGRGELFF.

This clonotype came up once. CDR3 bases: TGTGCCAGCAGCCCTAAGCGCTTTATTCAGCCCCAGCATTTT. Translated, it gives CASSPKRFIQPQHF. The chain employs TRBV28 and TRBJ1-5; D not resolved. Deletions cut 6 bases from V and 6 bases from J, with 15 bases between. The CDR3 spans 14 residues. Germline CDR1 MDHEN, CDR2 SYDVKM.

For this clonotype: A much more abundant neighbour one base away suggests this may be a read error. This chain links TRBV7-8 with TRBJ1-1; tentative D call: TRBD1 (6 bases). V lost 7 bases and J 8 bases, leaving 23 bases between the germline ends. The CDR3 contains 15 residues. Germline CDR1 SGHVS, CDR2 FQNEAQ. CDR3 nucleotide sequence: TGTGCCAGCACCTTGGCCTGGACAGACGGCTCCGAAGCTTTCTTT. Its translation is CASTLAWTDGSEAFF.